This T cell receptor (beta chain) was recovered during a study of shared clonotypes between healthy human individuals. Background on the study: The composition of the donors was two women and a few men aged 18 to 49.

The germline CDR1 and CDR2 sequences are SGHTA and FQGNSA. V was cut by 7 bases and J by 1 base, with 13 bases left in between. This CDR3 contains 14 residues. Using immunoSEQ multiplex PCR, the repertoire was profiled, and TCRdb retains in-frame clones only, with some absent. The sample includes more than 2 million clones, roughly 95% of them seen just once. The source is a man between 18 and 29 years old in good health. The chain recombines TRBV7-2 with TRBJ2-5; maybe TRBD2 (6 bases). Input material: naive CD4+ T cells sorted from blood. The sample's subset: CD45RA+ positively selected. In nucleotides, the CDR3 is TGTGCCAGCACCCCCGGGGGTGCCCAAGAGACCCAGTACTTC. Translating gives CASTPGGAQETQYF.